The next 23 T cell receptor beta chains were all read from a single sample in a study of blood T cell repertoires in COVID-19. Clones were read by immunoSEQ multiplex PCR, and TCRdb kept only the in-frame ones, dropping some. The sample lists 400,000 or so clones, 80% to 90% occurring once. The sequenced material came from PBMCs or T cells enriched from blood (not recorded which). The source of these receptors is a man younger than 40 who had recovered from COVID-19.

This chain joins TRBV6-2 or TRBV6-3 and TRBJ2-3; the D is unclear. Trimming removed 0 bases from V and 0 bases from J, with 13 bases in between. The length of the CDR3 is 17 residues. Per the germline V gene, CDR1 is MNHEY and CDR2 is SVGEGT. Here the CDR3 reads CASSYSSIGVSTDTQYF. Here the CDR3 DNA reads TGTGCCAGCAGTTACTCGTCGATTGGAGTTAGCACAGATACGCAGTATTTT.

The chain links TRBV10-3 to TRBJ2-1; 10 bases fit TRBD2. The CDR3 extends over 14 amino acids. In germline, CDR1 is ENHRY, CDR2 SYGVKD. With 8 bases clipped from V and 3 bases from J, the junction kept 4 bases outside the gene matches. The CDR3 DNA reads TGTGCCATCGGAGGACTAGCGGACTACAATGAGCAGTTCTTC. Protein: CAIGGLADYNEQFF.

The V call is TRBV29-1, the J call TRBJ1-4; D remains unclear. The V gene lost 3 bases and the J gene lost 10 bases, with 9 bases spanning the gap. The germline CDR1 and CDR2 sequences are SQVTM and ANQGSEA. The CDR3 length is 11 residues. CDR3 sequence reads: CSVDERGKLFF. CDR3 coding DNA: TGCAGCGTTGACGAGCGGGGAAAACTGTTTTTT.

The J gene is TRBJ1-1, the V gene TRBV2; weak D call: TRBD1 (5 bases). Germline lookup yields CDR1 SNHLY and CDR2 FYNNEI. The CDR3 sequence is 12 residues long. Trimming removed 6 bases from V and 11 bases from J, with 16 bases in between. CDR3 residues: CASRQGGITAFF. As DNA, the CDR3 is TGTGCCAGCAGGCAGGGTGGGATAACGGCTTTCTTT.

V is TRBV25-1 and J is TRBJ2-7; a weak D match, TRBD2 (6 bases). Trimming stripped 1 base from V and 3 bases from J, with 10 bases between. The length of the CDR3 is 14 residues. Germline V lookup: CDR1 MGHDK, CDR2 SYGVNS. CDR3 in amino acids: CASSELEGHYEQYF. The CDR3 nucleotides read TGTGCCAGCAGTGAATTGGAGGGGCACTACGAGCAGTACTTC.

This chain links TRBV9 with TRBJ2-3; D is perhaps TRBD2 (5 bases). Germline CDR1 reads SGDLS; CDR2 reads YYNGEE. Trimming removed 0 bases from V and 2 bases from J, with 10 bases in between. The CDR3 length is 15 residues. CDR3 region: CASSVGGGYTDTQYF. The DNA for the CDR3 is TGTGCCAGCAGCGTAGGCGGCGGGTACACAGATACGCAGTATTTT.

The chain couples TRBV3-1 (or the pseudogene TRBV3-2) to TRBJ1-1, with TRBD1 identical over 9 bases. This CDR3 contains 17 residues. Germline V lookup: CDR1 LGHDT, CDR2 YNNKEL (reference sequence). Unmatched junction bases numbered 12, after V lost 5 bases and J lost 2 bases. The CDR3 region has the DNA TGTGCCAGCAGCGAAACCAACCACAGGGGGCTAAACACTGAAGCTTTCTTT. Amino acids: CASSETNHRGLNTEAFF.

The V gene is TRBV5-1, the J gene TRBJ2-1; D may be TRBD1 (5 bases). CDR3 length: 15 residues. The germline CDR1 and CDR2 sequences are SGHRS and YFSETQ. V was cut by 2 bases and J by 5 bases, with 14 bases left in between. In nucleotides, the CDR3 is TGCGCCAGCAGCTTAGGGCAGGGTGGGCACAATGAGCAGTTCTTC. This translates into CASSLGQGGHNEQFF.

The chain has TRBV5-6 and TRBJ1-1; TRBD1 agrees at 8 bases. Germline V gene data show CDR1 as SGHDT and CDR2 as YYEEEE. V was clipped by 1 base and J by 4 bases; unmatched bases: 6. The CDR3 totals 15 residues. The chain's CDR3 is CASSLFQGALTEAFF. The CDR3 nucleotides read TGTGCCAGCAGCTTGTTCCAGGGGGCCCTCACTGAAGCTTTCTTT.

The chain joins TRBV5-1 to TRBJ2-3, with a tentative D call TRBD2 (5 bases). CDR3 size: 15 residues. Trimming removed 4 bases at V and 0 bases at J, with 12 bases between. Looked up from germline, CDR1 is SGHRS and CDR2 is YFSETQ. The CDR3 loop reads CASSPGSTSTDTQYF. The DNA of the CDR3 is TGCGCCAGCAGCCCTGGGAGTACAAGCACAGATACGCAGTATTTT.

This CDR3 reads CASGVDRVSIRGYTF. The DNA for the CDR3 is TGTGCGTCGGGGGTAGACAGGGTGAGCATCCGTGGCTACACCTTC. The chain couples TRBV9 to TRBJ1-2; 7 nucleotides line up with TRBD1. The CDR3 length is 15 residues. Germline V gives CDR1 SGDLS, CDR2 YYNGEE.

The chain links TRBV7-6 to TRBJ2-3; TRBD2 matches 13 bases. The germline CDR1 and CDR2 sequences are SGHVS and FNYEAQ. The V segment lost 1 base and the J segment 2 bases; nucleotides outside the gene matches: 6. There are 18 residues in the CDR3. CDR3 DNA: TGTGCCAGCAGCTTAGAGGGGGGACTAGCGGGAATCACAGATACGCAGTATTTT. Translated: CASSLEGGLAGITDTQYF.

The CDR3 region is CASRGASGSNIYEQYF. DNA of the CDR3: TGTGCCAGCCGAGGGGCTAGCGGGAGTAACATCTACGAGCAGTACTTC. The V and J genes are TRBV28 and TRBJ2-7; 10 bases map to TRBD2. This CDR3 spans 16 amino acids. The junction had 13 bases not matched to a gene; V was cut back by 8 bases and J by 3 bases. Germline assignment: CDR1 MDHEN and CDR2 SYDVKM. Filled out from reference TRBV28 and TRBJ2-7, the complete variable domain reads DVKVTQSSRYLVKRTGEKVFLECVQDMDHENMFWYRQDPGLGLRLIYFSYDVKMKEKGDIPEGYSVSREKKERFSLILESASTNQTSMYLCASRGASGSNIYEQYFGPGTRLTVT.

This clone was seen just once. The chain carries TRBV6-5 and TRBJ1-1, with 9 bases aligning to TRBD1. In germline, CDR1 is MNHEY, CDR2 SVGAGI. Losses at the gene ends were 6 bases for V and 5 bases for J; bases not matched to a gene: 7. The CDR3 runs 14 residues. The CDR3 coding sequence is TGTGCCAGCAGCTCGGGACAGGGTAAAACTGAAGCTTTCTTT. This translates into CASSSGQGKTEAFF.

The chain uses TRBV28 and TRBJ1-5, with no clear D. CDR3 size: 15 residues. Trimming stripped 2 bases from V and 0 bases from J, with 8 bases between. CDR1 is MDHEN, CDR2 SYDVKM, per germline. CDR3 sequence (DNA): TGTGCCAGCAGTTTAAAAGGAGTTAGCAATCAGCCCCAGCATTTT. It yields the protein CASSLKGVSNQPQHF.

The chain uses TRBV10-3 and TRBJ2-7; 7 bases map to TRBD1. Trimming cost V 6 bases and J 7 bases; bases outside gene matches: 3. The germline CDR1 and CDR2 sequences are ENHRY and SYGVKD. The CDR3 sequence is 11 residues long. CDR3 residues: CAIRAGGEQYF. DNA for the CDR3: TGTGCCATCAGAGCAGGGGGTGAGCAGTACTTC.

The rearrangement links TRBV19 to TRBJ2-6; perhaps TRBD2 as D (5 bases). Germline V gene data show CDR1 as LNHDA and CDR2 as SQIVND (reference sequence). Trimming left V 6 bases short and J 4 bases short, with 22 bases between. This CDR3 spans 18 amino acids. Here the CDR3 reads CASSHLGWESGGANVLTF. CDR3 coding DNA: TGTGCCAGTAGCCATCTGGGATGGGAGTCGGGCGGGGCCAACGTCCTGACTTTC.

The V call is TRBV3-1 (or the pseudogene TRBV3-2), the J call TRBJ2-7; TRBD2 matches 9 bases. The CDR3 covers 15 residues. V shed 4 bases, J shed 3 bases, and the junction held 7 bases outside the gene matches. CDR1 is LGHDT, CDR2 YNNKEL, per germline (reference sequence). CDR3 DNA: TGTGCCAGCAGCCCCGGACTAGCGAGAATCTACGAGCAGTACTTC. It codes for CASSPGLARIYEQYF.

The CDR3 nucleotides are TGCGCCAGCAGCCTGGACCGCCCGGAGCGGGGCTACACCTTC. Translated, it gives CASSLDRPERGYTF. The chain recombines TRBV5-1 with TRBJ1-2; D uncertain. Trimming took 4 bases from V and 8 from J, leaving 18 bases between them. The germline V gene encodes CDR1 SGHRS and CDR2 YFSETQ. This CDR3 spans 14 amino acids.

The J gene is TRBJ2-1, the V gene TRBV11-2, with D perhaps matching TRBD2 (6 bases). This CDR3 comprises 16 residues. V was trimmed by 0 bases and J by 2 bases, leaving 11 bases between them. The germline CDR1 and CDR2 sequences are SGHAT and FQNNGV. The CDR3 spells CASSLEGRGPYNEQFF. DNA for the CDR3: TGTGCCAGCAGCTTAGAGGGGCGGGGTCCCTACAATGAGCAGTTCTTC.

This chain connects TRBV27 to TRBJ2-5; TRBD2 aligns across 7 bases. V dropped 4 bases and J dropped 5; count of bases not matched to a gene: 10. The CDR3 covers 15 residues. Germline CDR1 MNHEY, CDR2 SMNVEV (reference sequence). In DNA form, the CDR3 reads TGTGCCAGCAGTTCATCCGGGACTATGGGGGAGACCCAGTACTTC. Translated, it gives CASSSSGTMGETQYF.

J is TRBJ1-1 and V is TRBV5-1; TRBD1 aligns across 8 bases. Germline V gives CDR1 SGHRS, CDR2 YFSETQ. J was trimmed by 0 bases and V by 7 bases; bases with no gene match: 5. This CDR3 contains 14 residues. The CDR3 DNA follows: TGCGCCAGCGGCAGGACAGGGATGAACACTGAAGCTTTCTTT. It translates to CASGRTGMNTEAFF. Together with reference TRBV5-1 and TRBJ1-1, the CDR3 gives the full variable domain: KAGVTQTPRYLIKTRGQQVTLSCSPISGHRSVSWYQQTPGQGLQFLFEYFSETQRNKGNFPGRFSGRQFSNSRSEMNVSTLELGDSALYLCASGRTGMNTEAFFGQGTRLTVV.

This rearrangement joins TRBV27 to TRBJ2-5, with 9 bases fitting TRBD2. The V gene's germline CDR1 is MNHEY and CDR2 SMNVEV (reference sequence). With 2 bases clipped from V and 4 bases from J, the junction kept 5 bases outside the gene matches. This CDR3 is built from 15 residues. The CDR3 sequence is CASSLGAGGLETQYF. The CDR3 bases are TGTGCCAGCAGTTTAGGGGCGGGAGGGTTAGAGACCCAGTACTTC.